This passage covers 31 T cell receptor beta chains from one sample sequenced in a study of response to subunit inactivated influenza vaccine. TCRdb re-called the RT-PCR reads through MiXCR, storing one row per CDR3 protein. The repertoire consists of about 500,000 distinct CDR3 sequences, with approximately 17% occurring once and the leading ten covering about 3%. The material was CD4+ T cells sorted from PBMCs, obtained approximately 25 months after vaccination. The receptor source for this set is a man between 50 and 75 years old who received an inactivated influenza vaccine.

The J gene is TRBJ2-3, the V gene TRBV7-6, with 10 bases identical to TRBD2. CDR3 length: 16 residues. Germline values: CDR1 SGHVS, CDR2 FNYEAQ. Trimming cost V 1 base and J 1 base; bases outside gene matches: 2. In DNA, the CDR3 is TGTGCCAGCAGCTTAGGGAGCGGGGGGGGCACAGATACGCAGTATTTT. Translated: CASSLGSGGGTDTQYF.

V usage is TRBV4-2 and J usage is TRBJ1-1; D perhaps matches TRBD1 (6 bases). The CDR3 is 16 residues long. Germline values: CDR1 LGHNA, CDR2 YNFKEQ. Deletions cut 0 bases from V and 5 bases from J, with 16 bases between. CDR3 loop: CASSQDRQGTGTEAFF. In DNA form, the CDR3 reads TGTGCCAGCAGCCAAGATCGGCAGGGGACGGGTACTGAAGCTTTCTTT.

This chain uses TRBV11-2 with TRBJ2-7; 11 nucleotides agree with TRBD2. Germline V gene data show CDR1 as SGHAT and CDR2 as FQNNGV. There are 18 residues in the CDR3. V was pared by 5 bases and J by 2 bases, with 14 bases of the junction left unmatched. CDR3 region: CASSPGQFLAGGPYEQYF. The CDR3 DNA reads as TGTGCCAGCAGCCCTGGACAGTTTTTAGCGGGAGGGCCCTACGAGCAGTACTTC.

The V call is TRBV10-3, the J call TRBJ2-3; D unresolved. The CDR3 is 13 residues long. Trimming pared 8 bases from V and 0 bases from J, leaving 9 bases between. Germline V gene lookup returns CDR1 ENHRY and CDR2 SYGVKD. The CDR3 nucleotides are TGTGCCATCCGCCCACAGAGCACAGATACGCAGTATTTT. Translated: CAIRPQSTDTQYF.

The chain couples TRBV15 to TRBJ2-7; 9 bases fit TRBD2. The CDR3 has 16 amino acids. Trimming cost V 0 bases and J 2 bases; bases outside gene matches: 5. CDR1 is LNHNV, CDR2 YYDKDF, per germline (reference sequence). CDR3 nucleotide sequence: TGTGCCACCAGCAGAGATCCAGCGGGGGGACCCTACGAGCAGTACTTC. Protein product: CATSRDPAGGPYEQYF.

The chain carries TRBV12-3 or TRBV12-4 and TRBJ2-1; D unresolved. This CDR3 has 12 residues. V was trimmed by 3 bases and J by 7 bases, leaving 7 bases between them. The CDR3 loop is CASSFSRNEQFF. CDR3 nucleotide sequence: TGTGCCAGCAGTTTTAGCAGGAATGAGCAGTTCTTC.

The V gene is TRBV16, the J gene TRBJ2-1; the D gene is possibly TRBD2 (5 bases). CDR3 length: 13 residues. Germline V CDR1 and CDR2: KGHSY, FQNENV. The V and J ends lost 1 base and 12 bases respectively, with 13 bases between them. The CDR3 sequence: CASSQLRGEVQFF. The CDR3 region has the DNA TGTGCCAGCAGCCAATTACGGGGTGAGGTGCAGTTCTTC.

This clonotype was seen a few times. The rearrangement links TRBV10-3 to TRBJ1-3; a weak D match, TRBD1 (5 bases). CDR3 length equals 16 residues. Trimming removed 0 bases from V and 3 bases from J, with 12 bases in between. Germline CDR1 ENHRY, CDR2 SYGVKD. The CDR3 protein is CAISESSGSIGNTIYF. Here the CDR3 DNA reads TGTGCCATCAGTGAGTCTTCAGGGAGTATTGGAAACACCATATATTTT.

This clonotype was detected many times. The chain links TRBV7-2 to TRBJ2-1; 11 bases map to TRBD1. Germline values: CDR1 SGHTA, CDR2 FQGNSA. Trimming cost V 5 bases and J 7 bases; bases outside gene matches: 10. The CDR3 spans 16 residues. CDR3: CASSPLTGTGGNEQFF. The CDR3 DNA sequence: TGTGCCAGCAGCCCCTTAACCGGGACAGGGGGAAATGAGCAGTTCTTC.

This clonotype was counted a few times. V and J are TRBV2 and TRBJ2-7; 8 nucleotides line up with TRBD1. The V gene's germline CDR1 is SNHLY and CDR2 FYNNEI. The length of the CDR3 is 14 residues. Losses at the gene ends were 1 base for V and 7 bases for J; bases not matched to a gene: 6. The CDR3 DNA is TGTGCCAGCAGTGAAGGGACAGGGTCTGGGGAGCAGTACTTC. It translates to CASSEGTGSGEQYF. Looking up the rest from reference TRBV2 and TRBJ2-7 gives the full variable domain: EPEVTQTPSHQVTQMGQEVILRCVPISNHLYFYWYRQILGQKVEFLVSFYNNEISEKSEIFDDQFSVERPDGSNFTLKIRSTKLEDSAMYFCASSEGTGSGEQYFGPGTRLTVT.

This clonotype has more than one count but fewer than ten. The chain uses TRBV29-1 and TRBJ2-5, with a tentative D call TRBD2 (7 bases). Germline-derived CDR1 and CDR2 are SQVTM and ANQGSEA. The CDR3 covers 15 residues. Deletions cut 4 bases from V and 3 bases from J, with 18 bases between. The CDR3 DNA reads as TGCAGCGTTGGGGGGAGGGGGGACTGGAAAGAGACCCAGTACTTC. It yields the protein CSVGGRGDWKETQYF.

This clonotype was seen more than once but under ten times. The chain is built from TRBV10-3 and TRBJ1-5; 9 bases fit TRBD1. Germline assignment: CDR1 ENHRY and CDR2 SYGVKD. The CDR3 totals 14 residues. With 3 bases clipped from V and 7 bases from J, the junction kept 4 bases outside the gene matches. As DNA, the CDR3 is TGTGCCATCAGTGATGCGGGACAGGGACAGCCCCAGCATTTT. This codes for CAISDAGQGQPQHF.

This clonotype was counted a few times. CDR3 amino acids: CASSPEAGGSYEQYF. For the CDR3, the DNA is TGTGCCAGCAGTCCAGAAGCGGGAGGTTCCTACGAGCAGTACTTC. The chain uses TRBV4-2 and TRBJ2-7; 9 bases line up with TRBD2. Unmatched junction bases numbered 7, after V lost 6 bases and J lost 1 base. Germline lookup yields CDR1 LGHNA and CDR2 YNFKEQ. This CDR3 contains 15 residues.

The CDR3: CASRGLARTDTQYF. CDR3 coding DNA: TGTGCCAGCAGGGGACTAGCTCGCACAGATACGCAGTATTTT. This chain connects TRBV12-3 or TRBV12-4 to TRBJ2-3, with 9 bases matching TRBD2. The CDR3 runs 14 residues. V was pared by 6 bases and J by 1 base, with 2 bases of the junction left unmatched.

This clonotype occurred a few times. The rearrangement joins TRBV7-2 to TRBJ2-2; D uncertain. V lost 3 bases and J lost 0, with 11 bases in between. The CDR3 contains 16 residues. Germline values: CDR1 SGHTA, CDR2 FQGNSA. CDR3 coding DNA: TGTGCCAGCAGCTTCCCGTCGGGTACGAACACCGGGGAGCTGTTTTTT. This sequence encodes CASSFPSGTNTGELFF.

Only a few counts were recorded for this clonotype. In DNA, the CDR3 is TGTGCCAGCAGTCGGTCAGGGGCCTCCTACAATGAGCAGTTCTTC. This encodes CASSRSGASYNEQFF. The chain carries TRBV28 and TRBJ2-1, with D perhaps matching TRBD1 (6 bases). The CDR3 runs 15 residues. V lost 5 bases and J lost 0, with 11 bases in between. Germline CDR1 is MDHEN and CDR2 is SYDVKM.

This clonotype was observed a handful of times. V is TRBV6-2 or TRBV6-3 and J is TRBJ1-6; tentative D call: TRBD1 (6 bases). This CDR3 has 15 residues. V was shortened by 2 bases and J by 8 bases, with 13 bases between the two germline ends. Germline CDR1 is MNHEY and CDR2 is SVGEGT. The CDR3 DNA is TGTGCCAGCAGTTACGGGGGGCGCGGTGATTCACCCCTCCACTTT. Amino acids: CASSYGGRGDSPLHF.

The chain carries TRBV29-1 and TRBJ1-2; TRBD1 agrees at 9 bases. Germline V lookup: CDR1 SQVTM, CDR2 ANQGSEA. CDR3 length: 13 amino acids. J gave up 7 bases and V 7 bases, and 10 bases lay outside the gene matches. Here the CDR3 DNA reads TGCAGCGGTGGGACAGGGCTTGTTGGTGGCTACACCTTC. This gives the protein CSGGTGLVGGYTF.

The chain carries TRBV27 and TRBJ1-2; maybe TRBD1 (5 bases). V lost 4 bases and J 8 bases, leaving 20 bases between the germline ends. Per the germline V gene, CDR1 is MNHEY and CDR2 is SMNVEV (reference sequence). The CDR3 contains 15 residues. The CDR3 DNA reads as TGTGCCAGCAGTTCCACAGTTACAGGTCGAGGAGGCTACACCTTC. Its protein product is CASSSTVTGRGGYTF.

This clonotype was counted between two and nine times. This chain connects TRBV6-5 to TRBJ2-7, with D maybe TRBD2 (5 bases). Germline CDR1 MNHEY, CDR2 SVGAGI. Trimming stripped 3 bases from V and 6 bases from J, with 24 bases between. CDR3 size: 17 residues. The CDR3 DNA sequence: TGTGCCAGCAGTTATAGGTCGACTACGGCAGTTGTTGGCGAGCAGTACTTC. Amino acid sequence: CASSYRSTTAVVGEQYF.

V and J are TRBV20-1 and TRBJ2-4, with D tentatively TRBD2 (6 bases). The CDR3 extends over 15 amino acids. Germline-derived CDR1 and CDR2 are DFQATT and SNEGSKA (reference sequence). V lost 0 bases to trimming and J lost 0 bases, with 9 bases between them. The CDR3 coding sequence is TGCAGTGCTAGAGACCAGGGACTAGCCAAAAACATTCAGTACTTC. Amino acid sequence: CSARDQGLAKNIQYF.

This clonotype was seen a few times. This chain connects TRBV14 to TRBJ2-1, with 7 bases that match TRBD2. Germline assignment: CDR1 SGHDN and CDR2 FVKESK. V shed 1 base and J 8 bases; nucleotides not matched to a gene: 14. The CDR3 covers 17 residues. CDR3 nucleotides: TGTGCCAGCAGCCAAGTATTTATTGGCGGGGGTGGGCATGAGCAGTTCTTC. This codes for CASSQVFIGGGGHEQFF.

This clonotype was seen a few times. This chain uses TRBV3-1 with TRBJ1-2; the D is unclear. Germline V CDR1 and CDR2: LGHDT, YNNKEL (reference sequence). This CDR3 has 11 residues. Deletions cut 4 bases from V and 8 bases from J, with 8 bases between. For the CDR3, the DNA is TGTGCCAGCAGCCCTGGACGGGGCTACACCTTC. This encodes CASSPGRGYTF.

The sample holds a few counts of this clonotype. V usage is TRBV5-1 and J usage is TRBJ2-1; 7 bases agree with TRBD1. This CDR3 contains 18 residues. The V gene's germline CDR1 is SGHRS and CDR2 YFSETQ. The J segment lost 5 bases and the V segment lost 7 bases, leaving 21 bases of the junction unmatched. In nucleotides, the CDR3 is TGCGCCAGCCTAAAGGGGCCTTCCACAGGGGTTAGGAACAATGAGCAGTTCTTC. Amino acid sequence: CASLKGPSTGVRNNEQFF.

The J gene is TRBJ1-3, the V gene TRBV5-1; no firm D call. Per the germline V gene, CDR1 is SGHRS and CDR2 is YFSETQ. This CDR3 is built from 15 residues. V dropped 0 bases and J dropped 3 bases, with 10 bases sitting between them. For the CDR3, the DNA is TGCGCCAGCAGCTTGGCGGGCTCAGGTGGAAACACCATATATTTT. Its protein is CASSLAGSGGNTIYF.

The V call is TRBV3-1, the J call TRBJ1-1; a possible D gene is TRBD1 (6 bases). Trimming shortened V by 0 bases and J by 0 bases, and 11 bases separated the two germline ends. The CDR3 consists of 16 residues. In germline, CDR1 is LGHDT, CDR2 YNNKEL (reference sequence). The DNA of the CDR3 is TGTGCCAGCAGCCAAGAGGGGGCGTGGATGAACACTGAAGCTTTCTTT. It yields the protein CASSQEGAWMNTEAFF.

This clonotype was recorded a few times. J is TRBJ2-7 and V is TRBV7-2, with D uncertain. V was pared by 2 bases and J by 3 bases, with 11 bases between. This CDR3 has 14 residues. Germline V CDR1 and CDR2: SGHTA, FQGNSA. In DNA, the CDR3 is TGTGCCAGCAGCTTAATGGGTTTGAACTACGAGCAGTACTTC. This gives the protein CASSLMGLNYEQYF.

This chain links TRBV10-3 with TRBJ2-1; 10 bases align to TRBD1. CDR1 and CDR2 from the germline V gene are ENHRY and SYGVKD. Trimming took 7 bases from V and 5 from J; bases not matched to a gene: 8. The CDR3 sequence is 15 residues long. In DNA, the CDR3 is TGTGCCATCAATAAGGGGACAGGGGACCACAATGAGCAGTTCTTC. The encoded protein is CAINKGTGDHNEQFF.

The chain employs TRBV20-1 and TRBJ2-3, with 10 bases aligning to TRBD2. Germline CDR1 and CDR2: DFQATT and SNEGSKA (reference sequence). The V segment lost 2 bases and the J segment 3 bases; nucleotides outside the gene matches: 2. The CDR3 runs 14 residues. The CDR3 spells CSARSGGATDTQYF. The CDR3, as DNA: TGCAGTGCTAGAAGCGGGGGGGCGACAGATACGCAGTATTTT.

The chain is built from TRBV20-1 and TRBJ2-5, with no clear D. The CDR3 has 15 amino acids. Trimming stripped 0 bases from V and 0 bases from J, with 11 bases between. Germline CDR1 is DFQATT and CDR2 is SNEGSKA (reference sequence). CDR3 sequence: CSARDLGADQETQYF. CDR3 DNA sequence: TGCAGTGCTAGAGATCTTGGAGCAGACCAAGAGACCCAGTACTTC.

The DNA of the CDR3 is TGCGCCAGCAGCTTAACCGGGACACCGAGCAGCACAGATACGCAGTATTTT. Its translation is CASSLTGTPSSTDTQYF. The V gene is TRBV5-1, the J gene TRBJ2-3; perhaps TRBD1 as D (6 bases). V lost 2 bases, J lost 0 bases, and 16 bases lay in between. Germline CDR1 and CDR2: SGHRS and YFSETQ. The CDR3 is 17 residues long. Filled out from reference TRBV5-1 and TRBJ2-3, the complete variable domain reads KAGVTQTPRYLIKTRGQQVTLSCSPISGHRSVSWYQQTPGQGLQFLFEYFSETQRNKGNFPGRFSGRQFSNSRSEMNVSTLELGDSALYLCASSLTGTPSSTDTQYFGPGTRLTVL.